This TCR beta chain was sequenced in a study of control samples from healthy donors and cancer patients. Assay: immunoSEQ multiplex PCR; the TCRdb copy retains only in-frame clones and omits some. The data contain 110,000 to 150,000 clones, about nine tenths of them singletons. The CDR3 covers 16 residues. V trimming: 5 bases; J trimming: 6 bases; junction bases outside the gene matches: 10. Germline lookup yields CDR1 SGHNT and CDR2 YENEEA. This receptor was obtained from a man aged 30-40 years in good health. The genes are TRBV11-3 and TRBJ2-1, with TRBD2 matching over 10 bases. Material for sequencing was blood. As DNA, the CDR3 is TGTGCCAGCAGCGCAACCACTAGCGGGGACCCCAATGAGCAGTTCTTC. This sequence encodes CASSATTSGDPNEQFF.